This TCR beta chain was sequenced in a study of T cell repertoires in cytomegalovirus infection. Study context: Selection of CMV epitopes for the study included recently identified HLA-C-restricted and well-studied HLA-B-restricted ones.

In regard to this clonotype: What it binds is unknown.

TCRdb redid the calling of the reads with MiXCR, one entry per CDR3 protein. The sample yields a few hundred thousand distinct CDR3 sequences, about 32% seen once. With 4 bases clipped from V and 7 bases from J, the junction kept 12 bases outside the gene matches. Germline loops: CDR1 LGHNA, CDR2 YSLEER. There are 18 residues in the CDR3. This TCR came from a human donor in good health (CMV status not recorded). Some clones in this sample may be carry-over from other donors' samples. The genes are TRBV4-3 and TRBJ2-1; 14 bases are a match to TRBD2. The sequenced sample was cultured PBMCs, obtained from culture after CMV antigen stimulation. The CDR3 is CASSLIHGLAGGGNEQFF. The CDR3 region has the DNA TGCGCCAGCAGCCTTATCCACGGACTAGCGGGGGGCGGGAATGAGCAGTTCTTC.